This T cell receptor beta chain was observed in a study of blood T cell repertoires in COVID-19. Study context: Samples representing acute and convalescent COVID-19 were sourced from the United States, Italy and Spain. In each case, the material was cDNA or gDNA derived from T cells, B-cell-depleted T cells, or PBMCs.

Source study methods: Estimation of nucleated cell counts was performed using reference gene primer amplification. TCRdb's table, derived via immunoSEQ multiplex PCR, lists solely in-frame clones and lacks some. Clonal size and the V and J genes are those of that table, whereas D and trimming came from the DNA. The sample holds around 250,000 clones, approximately 82% seen once. CDR1 and CDR2 (germline): MNHEY, SVGAGI. V lost 0 bases and J 5 bases, leaving 11 bases between the germline ends. CDR3 size: 15 residues. The chain uses TRBV6-5 and TRBJ2-1, with D tentatively TRBD2 (6 bases). This TCR was sampled from a man older than 75 with acute or convalescent COVID-19. Sequencing used peripheral blood. CDR3 in DNA: TGTGCCAGCAGTTACTCGGGGGAGGTCCACAATGAGCAGTTCTTC. Amino acid sequence: CASSYSGEVHNEQFF.